Presented here are 5 T cell receptor beta chains from one specimen sequenced in a study of blood T cells in healthy people across ages. A second PCR, run for 7 to 11 cycles, used a sample-barcoded 5' primer plus a J-beta primer mix. MiXCR, run by TCRdb on the 5' RACE reads, gives a single entry per CDR3 protein. The sample shows hundreds of thousands of distinct CDR3 sequences, more than 45% of them seen only once. Sequenced material: blood. Source of these receptors: a man aged 30 to 45 in good health.

This chain links TRBV6-5 with TRBJ2-5; 11 bases match TRBD2. J was trimmed by 11 bases and V by 8 bases; bases with no gene match: 13. Germline CDR1 reads MNHEY; CDR2 reads SVGAGI. CDR3 length: 14 residues. In DNA, the CDR3 is TGTGCCAGCTGGAGGACTAGCGGGTCGAATGAGCAGTACTTC. Translating gives CASWRTSGSNEQYF.

This chain connects TRBV7-2 to TRBJ2-4, with D unresolved. The germline CDR1 and CDR2 sequences are SGHTA and FQGNSA. V was clipped by 5 bases and J by 0 bases, with 8 bases between them. The CDR3 totals 14 residues. The CDR3 DNA follows: TGTGCCAGCAGCACGGGCCGAGCCAAAAACATTCAGTACTTC. Protein sequence: CASSTGRAKNIQYF.

The chain is built from TRBV29-1 and TRBJ2-1; possibly TRBD2 for D (5 bases). Germline V gene sequence: CDR1 SQVTM, CDR2 ANQGSEA. Trimming took off 8 bases at V and 0 bases at J, with 14 bases between the two ends. CDR3 length: 14 residues. Written as DNA, the CDR3 is TGCAGCCTGCTGGGTGAGGGCTCCTACAATGAGCAGTTCTTC. This encodes CSLLGEGSYNEQFF.

CDR3 sequence (DNA): TGTGCCAGCAGGGATCGAGGTTATATGAACACTGAAGCTTTCTTT. It specifies CASRDRGYMNTEAFF. This chain links TRBV3-1 with TRBJ1-1; D is uncertain. Trimming stripped 6 bases from V and 0 bases from J, with 14 bases between. CDR3 length equals 15 residues. Germline-derived CDR1 and CDR2 are LGHDT and YNNKEL (reference sequence). Complete variable domain (other parts from reference TRBV3-1 and TRBJ1-1): DTAVSQTPKYLVTQMGNDKSIKCEQNLGHDTMYWYKQDSKKFLKIMFSYNNKELIINETVPNRFSPKSPDKAHLNLHINSLELGDSAVYFCASRDRGYMNTEAFFGQGTRLTVV.

This chain uses TRBV27 with TRBJ1-2, with 9 bases fitting TRBD1. The CDR3 extends over 17 amino acids. Germline V gene lookup returns CDR1 MNHEY and CDR2 SMNVEV (reference sequence). J lost 4 bases, V lost 6 bases, and 15 bases had no gene match. The CDR3 DNA reads TGTGCCAGCAGAACTTCCGGGACAGGGCTTGATAGCTATGGCTACACCTTC. Amino acid sequence: CASRTSGTGLDSYGYTF.